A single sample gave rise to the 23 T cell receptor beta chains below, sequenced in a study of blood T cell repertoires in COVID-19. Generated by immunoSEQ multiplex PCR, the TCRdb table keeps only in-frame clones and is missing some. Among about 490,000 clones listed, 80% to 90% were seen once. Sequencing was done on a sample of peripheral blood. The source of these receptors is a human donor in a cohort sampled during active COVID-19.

The CDR3 region is CASSSHRDSFLHF. The CDR3, as DNA: TGTGCCAGCAGCTCCCACCGGGACTCCTTCCTCCACTTT. The gene calls are TRBV7-8 and TRBJ1-6; possibly TRBD1 for D (5 bases). The germline CDR1 and CDR2 sequences are SGHVS and FQNEAQ. CDR3 length equals 13 residues. Trimming pared 4 bases from V and 15 bases from J, leaving 16 bases between.

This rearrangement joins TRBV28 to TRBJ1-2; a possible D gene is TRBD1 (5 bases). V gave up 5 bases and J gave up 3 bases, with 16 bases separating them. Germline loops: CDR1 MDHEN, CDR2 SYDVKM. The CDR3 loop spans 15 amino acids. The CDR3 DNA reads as TGTGCCAGCAGTCCCCCCGGGGGGAAAGACTATGGCTACACCTTC. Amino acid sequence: CASSPPGGKDYGYTF.

In nucleotides, the CDR3 is TGTGCCAGCAGATTACCCCCGTATCAGCCCCAGCATTTT. Translation gives CASRLPPYQPQHF. The rearrangement joins TRBV28 to TRBJ1-5; D ambiguous. Trimming removed 6 bases at V and 5 bases at J, with 11 bases between. In germline, CDR1 is MDHEN, CDR2 SYDVKM. This CDR3 comprises 13 residues.

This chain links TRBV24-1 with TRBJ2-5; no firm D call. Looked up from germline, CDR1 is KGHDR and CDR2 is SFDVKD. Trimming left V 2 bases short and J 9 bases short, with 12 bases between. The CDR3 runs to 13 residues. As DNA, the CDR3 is TGTGCCACCAGTGATTCCCGAACCGCGGCCCAGTACTTC. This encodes CATSDSRTAAQYF.

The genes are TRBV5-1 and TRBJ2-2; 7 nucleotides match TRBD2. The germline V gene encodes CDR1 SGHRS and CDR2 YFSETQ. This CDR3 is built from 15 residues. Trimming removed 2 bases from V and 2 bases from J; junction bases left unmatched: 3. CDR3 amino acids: CASSFTSVNTGELFF. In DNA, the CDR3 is TGCGCCAGCAGCTTTACTAGCGTTAACACCGGGGAGCTGTTTTTT.

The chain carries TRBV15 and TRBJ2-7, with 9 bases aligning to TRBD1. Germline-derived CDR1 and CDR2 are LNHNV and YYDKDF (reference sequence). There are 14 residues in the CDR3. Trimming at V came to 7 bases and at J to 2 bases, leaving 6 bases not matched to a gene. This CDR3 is CATNVRQGAYEQYF. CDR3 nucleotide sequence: TGTGCCACCAATGTGAGACAGGGGGCCTACGAGCAGTACTTC.

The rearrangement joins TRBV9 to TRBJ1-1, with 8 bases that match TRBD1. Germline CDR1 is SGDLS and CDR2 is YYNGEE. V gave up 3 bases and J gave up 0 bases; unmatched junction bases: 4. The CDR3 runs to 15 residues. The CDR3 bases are TGTGCCAGCAGCGCGAACAGGGGGATGAACACTGAAGCTTTCTTT. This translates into CASSANRGMNTEAFF.

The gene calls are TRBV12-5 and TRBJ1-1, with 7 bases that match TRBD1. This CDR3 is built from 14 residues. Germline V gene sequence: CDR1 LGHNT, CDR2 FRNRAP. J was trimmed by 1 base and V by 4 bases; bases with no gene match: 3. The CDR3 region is CASGSRTGNTEAFF. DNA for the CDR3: TGTGCTAGTGGTTCGCGGACAGGGAACACTGAAGCTTTCTTT.

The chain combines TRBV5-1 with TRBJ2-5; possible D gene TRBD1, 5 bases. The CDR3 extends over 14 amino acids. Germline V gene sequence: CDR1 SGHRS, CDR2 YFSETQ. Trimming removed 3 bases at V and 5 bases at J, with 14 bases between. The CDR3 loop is CASSSGRVRETQYF. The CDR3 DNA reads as TGCGCCAGCAGCTCCGGCAGGGTTCGGGAGACCCAGTACTTC.

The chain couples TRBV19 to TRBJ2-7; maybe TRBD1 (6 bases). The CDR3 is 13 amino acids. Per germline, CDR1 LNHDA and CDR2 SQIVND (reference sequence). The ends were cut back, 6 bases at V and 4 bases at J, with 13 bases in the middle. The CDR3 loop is CASRRTENYEQYF. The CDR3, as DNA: TGTGCCAGTAGGCGGACAGAAAATTACGAGCAGTACTTC. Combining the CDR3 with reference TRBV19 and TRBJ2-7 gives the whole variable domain DGGITQSPKYLFRKEGQNVTLSCEQNLNHDAMYWYRQDPGQGLRLIYYSQIVNDFQKGDIAEGYSVSREKKESFPLTVTSAQKNPTAFYLCASRRTENYEQYFGPGTRLTVT.

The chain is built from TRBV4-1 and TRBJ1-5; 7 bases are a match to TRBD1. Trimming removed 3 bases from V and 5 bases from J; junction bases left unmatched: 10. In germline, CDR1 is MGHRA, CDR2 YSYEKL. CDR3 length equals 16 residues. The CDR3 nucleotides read TGCGCCAGCAGCCAGCGCACGACAGGGAACGATCAGCCCCAGCATTTT. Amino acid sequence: CASSQRTTGNDQPQHF.

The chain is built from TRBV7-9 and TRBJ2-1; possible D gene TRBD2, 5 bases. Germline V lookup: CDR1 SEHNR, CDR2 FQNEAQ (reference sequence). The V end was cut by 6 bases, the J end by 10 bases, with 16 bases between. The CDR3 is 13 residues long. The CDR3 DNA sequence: TGTGCCAGCAGATCCCGGGGAGATCCCGAGCAGTTCTTC. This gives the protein CASRSRGDPEQFF.

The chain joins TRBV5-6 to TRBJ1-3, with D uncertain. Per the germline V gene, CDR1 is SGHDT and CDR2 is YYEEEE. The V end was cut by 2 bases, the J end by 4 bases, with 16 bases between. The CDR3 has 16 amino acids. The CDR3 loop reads CASSFDRPRLGNTIYF. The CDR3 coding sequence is TGTGCCAGCAGCTTTGATCGGCCTCGACTCGGAAACACCATATATTTT.

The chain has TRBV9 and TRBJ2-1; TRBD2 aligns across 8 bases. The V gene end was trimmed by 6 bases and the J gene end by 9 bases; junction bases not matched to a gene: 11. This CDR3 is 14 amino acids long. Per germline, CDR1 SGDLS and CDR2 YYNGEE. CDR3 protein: CASTPDPSGGEQFF. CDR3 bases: TGTGCCAGCACCCCAGACCCCAGCGGGGGTGAGCAGTTCTTC.

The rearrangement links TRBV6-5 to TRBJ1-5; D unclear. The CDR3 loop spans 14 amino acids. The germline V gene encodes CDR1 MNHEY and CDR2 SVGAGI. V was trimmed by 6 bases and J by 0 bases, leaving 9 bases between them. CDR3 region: CASRRHLSNQPQHF. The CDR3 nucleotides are TGTGCCAGCAGACGACACCTTAGCAATCAGCCCCAGCATTTT.

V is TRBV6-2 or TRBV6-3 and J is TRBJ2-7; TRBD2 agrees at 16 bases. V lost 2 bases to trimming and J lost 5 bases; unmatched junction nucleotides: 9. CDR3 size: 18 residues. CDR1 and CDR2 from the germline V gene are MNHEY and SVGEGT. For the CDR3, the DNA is TGTGCCAGCAGTTACCGAGCCGGGACTAGCGGGAGGGGGAACGAGCAGTACTTC. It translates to CASSYRAGTSGRGNEQYF.

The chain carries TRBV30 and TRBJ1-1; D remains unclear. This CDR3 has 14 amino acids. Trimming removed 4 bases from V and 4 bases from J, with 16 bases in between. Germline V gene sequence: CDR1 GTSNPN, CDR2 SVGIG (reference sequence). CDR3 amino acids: CAWKISVEGTEAFF. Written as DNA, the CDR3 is TGTGCCTGGAAAATTAGCGTAGAAGGCACTGAAGCTTTCTTT.

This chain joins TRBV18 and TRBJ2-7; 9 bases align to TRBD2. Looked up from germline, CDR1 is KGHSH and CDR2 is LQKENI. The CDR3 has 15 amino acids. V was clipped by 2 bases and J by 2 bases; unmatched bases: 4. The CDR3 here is CASSPGASGTYEQYF. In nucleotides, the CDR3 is TGTGCCAGCTCACCAGGGGCTAGCGGGACCTACGAGCAGTACTTC.

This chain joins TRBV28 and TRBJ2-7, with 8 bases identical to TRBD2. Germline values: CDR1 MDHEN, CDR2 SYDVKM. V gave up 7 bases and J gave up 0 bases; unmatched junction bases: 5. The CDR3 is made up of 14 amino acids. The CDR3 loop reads CASTRSGGSYEQYF. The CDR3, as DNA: TGTGCCAGCACTCGGAGCGGGGGCTCCTACGAGCAGTACTTC.

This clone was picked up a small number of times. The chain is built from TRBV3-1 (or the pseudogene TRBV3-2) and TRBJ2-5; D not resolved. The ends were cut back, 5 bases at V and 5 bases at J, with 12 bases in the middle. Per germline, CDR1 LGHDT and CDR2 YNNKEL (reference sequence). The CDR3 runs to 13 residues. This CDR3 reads CASSSTDRETQYF. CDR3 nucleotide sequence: TGTGCCAGCAGCAGCACAGACCGGGAGACCCAGTACTTC.

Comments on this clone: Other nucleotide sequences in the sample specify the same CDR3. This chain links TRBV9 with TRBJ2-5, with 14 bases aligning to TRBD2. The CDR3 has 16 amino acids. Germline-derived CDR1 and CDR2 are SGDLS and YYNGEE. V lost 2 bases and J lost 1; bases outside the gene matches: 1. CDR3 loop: CASSVGLAGGQETQYF. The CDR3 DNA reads TGTGCCAGCAGCGTTGGACTAGCGGGGGGCCAAGAGACCCAGTACTTC.

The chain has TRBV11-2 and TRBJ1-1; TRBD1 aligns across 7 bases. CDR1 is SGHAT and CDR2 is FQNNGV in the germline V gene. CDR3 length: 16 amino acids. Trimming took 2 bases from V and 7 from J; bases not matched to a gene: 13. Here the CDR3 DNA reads TGTGCCAGCAGCTTAATGAGACAGGGTTTGAAGGGTGAAGCTTTCTTT. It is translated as CASSLMRQGLKGEAFF.

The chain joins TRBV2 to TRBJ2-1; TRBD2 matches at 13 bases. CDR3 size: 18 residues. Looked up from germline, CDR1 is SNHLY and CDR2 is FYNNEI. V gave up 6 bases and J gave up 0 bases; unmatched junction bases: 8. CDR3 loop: CASSGLAGVGSSYNEQFF. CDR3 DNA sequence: TGTGCCAGCAGCGGACTAGCGGGAGTGGGAAGCTCCTACAATGAGCAGTTCTTC.